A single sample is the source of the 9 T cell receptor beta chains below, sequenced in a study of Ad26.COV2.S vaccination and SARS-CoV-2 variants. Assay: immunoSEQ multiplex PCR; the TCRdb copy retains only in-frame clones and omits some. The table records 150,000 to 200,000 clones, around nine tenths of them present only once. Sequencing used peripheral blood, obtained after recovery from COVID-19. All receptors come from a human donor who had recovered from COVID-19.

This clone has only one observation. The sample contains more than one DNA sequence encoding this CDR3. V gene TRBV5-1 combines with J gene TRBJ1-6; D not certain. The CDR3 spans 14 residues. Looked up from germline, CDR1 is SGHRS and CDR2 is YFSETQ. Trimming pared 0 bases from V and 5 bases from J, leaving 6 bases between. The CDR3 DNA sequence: TGCGCCAGCAGCTTGGGACAAGATAATTCACCCCTCCACTTT. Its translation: CASSLGQDNSPLHF.

The CDR3 here is CASSPGSSGETQYF. In nucleotides, the CDR3 is TGCGCCAGCAGCCCAGGGAGTTCGGGAGAGACCCAGTACTTC. V is TRBV5-1 and J is TRBJ2-5; possibly TRBD1 or TRBD2 for D (5 bases each). The CDR3 contains 14 residues. CDR1 SGHRS and CDR2 YFSETQ come from the germline V gene. V lost 4 bases and J 4 bases, leaving 14 bases between the germline ends. The full variable domain, rest sourced from reference TRBV5-1 and TRBJ2-5, is KAGVTQTPRYLIKTRGQQVTLSCSPISGHRSVSWYQQTPGQGLQFLFEYFSETQRNKGNFPGRFSGRQFSNSRSEMNVSTLELGDSALYLCASSPGSSGETQYFGPGTRLLVL.

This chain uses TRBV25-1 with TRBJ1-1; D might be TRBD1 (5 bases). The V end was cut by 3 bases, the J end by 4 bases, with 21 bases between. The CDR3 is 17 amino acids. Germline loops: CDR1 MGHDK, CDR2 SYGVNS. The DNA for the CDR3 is TGTGCCAGCAGTGATGGTGGCCGGGGGGGACGTGGCACTGAAGCTTTCTTT. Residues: CASSDGGRGGRGTEAFF.

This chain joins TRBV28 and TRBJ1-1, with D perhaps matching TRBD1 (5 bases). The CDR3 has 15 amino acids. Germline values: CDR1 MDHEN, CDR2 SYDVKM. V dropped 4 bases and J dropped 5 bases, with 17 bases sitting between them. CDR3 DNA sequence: TGTGCCAGCAGTTCCGTTGGGGGGGTACGGACTGAAGCTTTCTTT. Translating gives CASSSVGGVRTEAFF.

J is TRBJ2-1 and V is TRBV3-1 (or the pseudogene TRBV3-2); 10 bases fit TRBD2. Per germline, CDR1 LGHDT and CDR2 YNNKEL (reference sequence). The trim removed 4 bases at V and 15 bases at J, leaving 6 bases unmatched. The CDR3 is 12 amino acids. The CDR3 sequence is CASSLRAGGAFF. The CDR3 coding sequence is TGTGCCAGCAGCCTCAGAGCGGGAGGGGCGTTCTTC.

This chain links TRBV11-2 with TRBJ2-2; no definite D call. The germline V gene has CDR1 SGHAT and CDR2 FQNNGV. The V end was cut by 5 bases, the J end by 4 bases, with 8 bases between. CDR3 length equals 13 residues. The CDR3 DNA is TGTGCCAGCAGCCCCGGTCCCACCGGGGAGCTGTTTTTT. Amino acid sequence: CASSPGPTGELFF.

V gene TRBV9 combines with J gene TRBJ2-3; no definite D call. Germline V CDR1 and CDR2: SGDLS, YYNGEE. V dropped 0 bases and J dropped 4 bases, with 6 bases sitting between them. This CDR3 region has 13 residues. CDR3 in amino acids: CASSVVSADTQYF. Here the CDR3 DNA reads TGTGCCAGCAGCGTAGTCAGCGCAGATACGCAGTATTTT.

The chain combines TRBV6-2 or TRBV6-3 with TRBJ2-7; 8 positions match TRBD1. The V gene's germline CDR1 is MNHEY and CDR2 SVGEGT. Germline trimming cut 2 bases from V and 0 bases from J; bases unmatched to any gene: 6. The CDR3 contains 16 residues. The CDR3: CASSYPGQGYSYEQYF. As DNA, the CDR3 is TGTGCCAGCAGTTACCCCGGACAGGGCTACTCCTACGAGCAGTACTTC.

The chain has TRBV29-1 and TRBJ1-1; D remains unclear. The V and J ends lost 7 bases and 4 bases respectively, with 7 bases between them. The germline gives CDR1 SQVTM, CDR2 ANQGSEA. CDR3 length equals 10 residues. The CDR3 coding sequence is TGCAGCGCTAAGGCCACTGAAGCTTTCTTT. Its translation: CSAKATEAFF.